One and the same sample provided the 3 T cell receptor beta chains below, sequenced in a study of T cells expressing NK-cell markers. TCRdb reprocessed the 5' RACE reads, keeping one entry per CDR3 protein, no DNA. This table holds about 20,000 distinct CDR3 sequences. The sample taken for sequencing was blood T cells: a sorted CD56 or NKG2C T cell subset, CD4+ or CD8+ T cells, or bulk PBMC T cells (not recorded which). Receptors were obtained from a man aged 18-75 years in good health.

This chain connects TRBV20-1 to TRBJ2-3. The length of the CDR3 is 11 residues. CDR1 and CDR2 from the germline V gene are DFQATT and SNEGSKA (reference sequence). Here the CDR3 reads CSGVSWDTQYF.

The chain uses TRBV29-1 and TRBJ1-3; the D call from TCRdb, TRBD1, cannot be confirmed without DNA. This CDR3 has 14 amino acids. Germline V gene lookup returns CDR1 SQVTM and CDR2 ANQGSEA. The CDR3 is CSVKGGYSGNTIYF.

This clonotype is labeled medium-sized (0.01 to 0.1%) based on frequency. This chain joins TRBV6-2 or TRBV6-3 and TRBJ2-3; TCRdb returns TRBD2, unconfirmable since there is no DNA. The CDR3 has 15 amino acids. Germline V gene sequence: CDR1 MNHEY, CDR2 SVGEGT. The CDR3 loop reads CASSYASGEADTQYF.